The 24 T cell receptor beta chains reported below all come from one sample, sequenced in a study of T-cell memory formation after mild COVID-19. TCRdb re-derived calls from the 5' RACE reads in MiXCR, one entry per CDR3 protein. The sample yields approximately 150,000 distinct CDR3 sequences, over 10% seen once. Sequenced material: PBMCs or a T cell subset sorted from them (not recorded which). These TCRs come from a man between 18 and 35 years old who had mild COVID-19 (a few samples of this study predate the infection). Cell type and time point are not known.

This clonotype was recorded a few times. V gene TRBV18 combines with J gene TRBJ1-2; weak D call: TRBD1 (6 bases). V was trimmed by 2 bases and J by 8 bases, leaving 12 bases between them. The CDR3 is 13 amino acids. Germline V gives CDR1 KGHSH, CDR2 LQKENI. CDR3 bases: TGTGCCAGCTCACCAGACAGGTGGGAAGGCTACACCTTC. Its protein is CASSPDRWEGYTF.

This chain links TRBV5-1 with TRBJ2-2; tentative D call: TRBD2 (5 bases). CDR3 length: 15 residues. The germline V gene has CDR1 SGHRS and CDR2 YFSETQ. V dropped 2 bases and J dropped 4 bases, with 12 bases sitting between them. The DNA for the CDR3 is TGCGCCAGCAGCTTTTGGGAGCCGGGCACCGGGGAGCTGTTTTTT. Protein sequence: CASSFWEPGTGELFF.

A few counts support this clonotype. CDR3 region: CASSHLRGAMEGYTF. CDR3 bases: TGTGCCAGCAGCCACCTTCGGGGGGCCATGGAAGGCTACACCTTC. This chain links TRBV3-1 with TRBJ1-2; tentatively, D is TRBD1 (6 bases). The germline V gene has CDR1 LGHDT and CDR2 YNNKEL (reference sequence). The ends were cut back, 3 bases at V and 8 bases at J, with 19 bases in the middle. The CDR3 loop spans 15 amino acids.

This clonotype showed up just a few times. CDR3 bases: TGCGCCAGCAGCCACACCAACGACAATGAGCAGTTCTTC. Its protein is CASSHTNDNEQFF. The gene calls are TRBV4-3 and TRBJ2-1, with D unresolved. The CDR3 is 13 amino acids. V lost 3 bases and J lost 5, with 8 bases in between. In germline, CDR1 is LGHNA, CDR2 YSLEER.

A few counts support this clonotype. This sequence joins TRBV29-1 and TRBJ2-3, with D uncertain. Between the trimmed V and J ends, which lost 4 bases and 0 bases, there was a span of 8 bases. CDR1 is SQVTM and CDR2 is ANQGSEA in the germline V gene. The CDR3 runs to 13 residues. CDR3 protein: CSVVRLSTDTQYF. Here the CDR3 DNA reads TGCAGCGTTGTAAGGCTTAGCACAGATACGCAGTATTTT.

This clonotype occurred a few times. The CDR3: CASRPTGGPEQFF. CDR3 coding DNA: TGTGCCAGCAGACCTACTGGGGGTCCTGAGCAGTTCTTC. The V gene is TRBV7-3, the J gene TRBJ2-1; TRBD1 or TRBD2 may be the D gene (5 bases each). Germline CDR1 reads SGHTA; CDR2 reads FQGTGA. Trimming removed 6 bases from V and 9 bases from J, with 15 bases in between. The CDR3 has 13 residues.

The chain joins TRBV18 to TRBJ2-7; D possibly corresponds to TRBD2 (5 bases). Trimming left V 2 bases short and J 3 bases short, with 11 bases between. Per the germline V gene, CDR1 is KGHSH and CDR2 is LQKENI. CDR3 length equals 14 residues. CDR3 region: CASSPASRDYEQYF. Written as DNA, the CDR3 is TGTGCCAGCTCACCAGCCAGCCGGGACTACGAGCAGTACTTC. Full variable domain (outside the CDR3, taken from reference TRBV18 and TRBJ2-7): NAGVMQNPRHLVRRRGQEARLRCSPMKGHSHVYWYRQLPEEGLKFMVYLQKENIIDESGMPKERFSAEFPKEGPSILRIQQVVRGDSAAYFCASSPASRDYEQYFGPGTRLTVT.

This clonotype occurred a few times. This chain connects TRBV7-3 to TRBJ2-5; 9 bases fit TRBD2. The germline V gene encodes CDR1 SGHTA and CDR2 FQGTGA. The J segment lost 2 bases and the V segment lost 1 base, leaving 2 bases of the junction unmatched. The CDR3 contains 15 residues. The CDR3 protein is CASSLIAGGQETQYF. CDR3 nucleotides: TGTGCCAGCAGCTTAATCGCGGGGGGGCAAGAGACCCAGTACTTC.

This clonotype occurred a few times. The chain joins TRBV7-2 to TRBJ1-3; D remains unclear. The V end lost 1 base, the J end lost 4 bases, and 11 bases lay between the germline ends. The CDR3 extends over 15 amino acids. Germline assignment: CDR1 SGHTA and CDR2 FQGNSA. The DNA of the CDR3 is TGTGCCAGCAGCTTAGACGGATACGTAGGAAACACCATATATTTT. This gives the protein CASSLDGYVGNTIYF.

This chain uses TRBV10-3 with TRBJ2-5; TRBD1 or TRBD2 may be the D gene (5 bases each). Germline-derived CDR1 and CDR2 are ENHRY and SYGVKD. The CDR3 runs to 14 residues. Trimming shortened V by 0 bases and J by 1 base, and 6 bases separated the two germline ends. The CDR3 reads CAISESGVQETQYF. The CDR3 nucleotides read TGTGCCATCAGTGAGTCGGGGGTCCAAGAGACCCAGTACTTC.

V is TRBV29-1 and J is TRBJ1-2; D unresolved. The CDR3 has 11 amino acids. Trimming cost V 7 bases and J 7 bases, with 13 bases left between them. From germline, CDR1 is SQVTM and CDR2 ANQGSEA. The CDR3 nucleotides are TGCAGCGCCCTCTTGGGTGGTGGCTACACCTTC. Protein sequence: CSALLGGGYTF.

This chain joins TRBV7-6 and TRBJ1-2; TRBD1 aligns across 7 bases. Per the germline V gene, CDR1 is SGHVS and CDR2 is FNYEAQ. This CDR3 has 14 residues. V shed 5 bases and J 6 bases; nucleotides not matched to a gene: 9. CDR3 nucleotide sequence: TGTGCCAGCAGCCCGACAGGGACTTGGAATGGCTACACCTTC. Its protein is CASSPTGTWNGYTF. Filled out from reference TRBV7-6 and TRBJ1-2, the complete variable domain reads GAGVSQSPRYKVTKRGQDVALRCDPISGHVSLYWYRQALGQGPEFLTYFNYEAQQDKSGLPNDRFSAERPEGSISTLTIQRTEQRDSAMYRCASSPTGTWNGYTFGSGTRLTVV.

This clonotype was counted between two and nine times. The V and J genes are TRBV7-2 and TRBJ2-1, with D possibly TRBD2 on 7 matching bases. Trimming stripped 1 base from V and 15 bases from J, with 13 bases between. Germline lookup yields CDR1 SGHTA and CDR2 FQGNSA. The CDR3 is 12 residues long. The CDR3 reads CASSLEGGYRFF. In nucleotides, the CDR3 is TGTGCCAGCAGCTTAGAGGGGGGGTATCGGTTCTTC.

This clonotype was seen a handful of times. CDR3 bases: TGTGCCAGCAGCGGGAACTTCTATGGCTACACCTTC. Translated: CASSGNFYGYTF. The chain couples TRBV7-2 to TRBJ1-2; D is undetermined. Germline CDR1 and CDR2: SGHTA and FQGNSA. V shed 5 bases and J shed 4 bases, with 8 bases lying between them. This CDR3 region has 12 residues.

This sequence joins TRBV4-3 and TRBJ2-5; 8 nucleotides align to TRBD2. CDR3 size: 16 residues. Unmatched junction bases numbered 11, after V lost 4 bases and J lost 4 bases. The germline gives CDR1 LGHNA, CDR2 YSLEER. The CDR3 region has the DNA TGCGCCAGCAGCCGCCAGCGGGGGAATCCAGGAGAGACCCAGTACTTC. Translating it yields CASSRQRGNPGETQYF.

This chain connects TRBV4-1 to TRBJ1-2; 7 bases are shared with TRBD1. In germline, CDR1 is MGHRA, CDR2 YSYEKL. The CDR3 has 14 amino acids. The V segment lost 2 bases and the J segment 4 bases; nucleotides outside the gene matches: 4. CDR3 sequence: CASSQPDRVYGYTF. CDR3 DNA sequence: TGCGCCAGCAGCCAACCCGACAGGGTCTATGGCTACACCTTC.

This clonotype was detected ten times or more. The chain has TRBV7-2 and TRBJ2-3; D may be TRBD2 (5 bases). The CDR3 extends over 13 amino acids. With 5 bases removed from V and 6 bases from J, the gap between germline ends came to 12 bases. CDR1 SGHTA and CDR2 FQGNSA come from the germline V gene. The CDR3 is CASSLLAGDTQYF. The CDR3, as DNA: TGTGCCAGCAGCCTGCTAGCAGGCGATACGCAGTATTTT.

The chain is built from TRBV20-1 and TRBJ1-2, with D uncertain. The V gene's germline CDR1 is DFQATT and CDR2 SNEGSKA (reference sequence). The CDR3 is made up of 13 amino acids. Trimming took off 1 base at V and 4 bases at J, with 10 bases between the two ends. This CDR3 reads CSARVVTLYGYTF. The CDR3 coding sequence is TGCAGTGCTAGAGTCGTGACTCTCTATGGCTACACCTTC.

The sample holds many counts of this clonotype. The CDR3 loop reads CSAGDPGQGGIREKLFF. The CDR3 nucleotides read TGCAGTGCTGGGGATCCGGGACAGGGAGGAATAAGGGAAAAACTGTTTTTT. The chain carries TRBV20-1 and TRBJ1-4, with 9 bases aligning to TRBD1. This CDR3 region has 17 residues. CDR1 is DFQATT and CDR2 is SNEGSKA in the germline V gene (reference sequence). V was pared by 5 bases and J by 8 bases, with 18 bases of the junction left unmatched.

This clonotype was recorded a few times. This chain connects TRBV15 to TRBJ2-3; possible D gene TRBD1, 6 bases. The CDR3 is 15 amino acids. Germline CDR1 reads LNHNV; CDR2 reads YYDKDF (reference sequence). V was shortened by 0 bases and J by 4 bases, with 11 bases between the two germline ends. This CDR3 is CATSRDQGFADTQYF. The CDR3 region has the DNA TGTGCCACCAGCAGAGATCAGGGGTTCGCAGATACGCAGTATTTT. Full variable domain (outside the CDR3, taken from reference TRBV15 and TRBJ2-3): DAMVIQNPRYQVTQFGKPVTLSCSQTLNHNVMYWYQQKSSQAPKLLFHYYDKDFNNEADTPDNFQSRRPNTSFCFLDIRSPGLGDTAMYLCATSRDQGFADTQYFGPGTRLTVL.

This clonotype has just a few counts. This chain connects TRBV3-1 to TRBJ2-3, with 11 bases matching TRBD2. V lost 5 bases, J lost 4 bases, and 5 bases stayed unmatched. The CDR3 is 15 amino acids. CDR1 LGHDT and CDR2 YNNKEL come from the germline V gene (reference sequence). CDR3 nucleotides: TGTGCCAGCAGCGGTAGCGGGGGGGCTTCAGATACGCAGTATTTT. Translated: CASSGSGGASDTQYF.

The CDR3 DNA is TGCGCCAGCAGCTTGGCGGCAGACACTGAAGCTTTCTTT. This sequence encodes CASSLAADTEAFF. The chain combines TRBV5-1 with TRBJ1-1; D not resolved. V was clipped by 0 bases and J by 3 bases, with 6 bases between them. This CDR3 is 13 amino acids long. Germline V CDR1 and CDR2: SGHRS, YFSETQ. Based on the CDR3 plus reference TRBV5-1 and TRBJ1-1, the full variable domain is KAGVTQTPRYLIKTRGQQVTLSCSPISGHRSVSWYQQTPGQGLQFLFEYFSETQRNKGNFPGRFSGRQFSNSRSEMNVSTLELGDSALYLCASSLAADTEAFFGQGTRLTVV.

The chain has TRBV7-2 and TRBJ2-2, with D possibly TRBD2 on 5 matching bases. In germline, CDR1 is SGHTA, CDR2 FQGNSA. The CDR3 is made up of 16 amino acids. V was clipped by 5 bases and J by 0 bases, with 13 bases between them. The CDR3 here is CASSLTPGANTGELFF. The CDR3 nucleotides read TGTGCCAGCAGCCTCACTCCCGGGGCGAACACCGGGGAGCTGTTTTTT.

V is TRBV20-1 and J is TRBJ1-2; D not certain. Germline values: CDR1 DFQATT, CDR2 SNEGSKA (reference sequence). The V end lost 5 bases, the J end lost 0 bases, and 22 bases lay between the germline ends. The CDR3 is 17 amino acids. Written as DNA, the CDR3 is TGCAGTGCTTTCCCGGCCACCTCACCATCTCCTAACTATGGCTACACCTTC. Its protein is CSAFPATSPSPNYGYTF.